This entry lists 8 T cell receptor beta chains sequenced from one sample in a study of blood T cell repertoires in COVID-19. Method: immunoSEQ multiplex PCR; TCRdb's copy keeps in-frame clones and lacks some. In the table there are some 450,000 clones, approximately 88% of which are singletons. The sample consisted of peripheral blood. The receptors come from a woman between 50 and 59 years old with COVID-19, enrolled during active disease.

The rearrangement joins TRBV19 to TRBJ1-1; 7 bases are a match to TRBD1. This CDR3 contains 12 residues. CDR1 and CDR2 (germline): LNHDA, SQIVND (reference sequence). V was clipped by 10 bases and J by 5 bases; unmatched bases: 7. This CDR3 is CATYRGRTEAFF. The CDR3 region has the DNA TGTGCCACCTACAGGGGAAGGACTGAAGCTTTCTTT.

V usage is TRBV11-3 and J usage is TRBJ2-3; D uncertain. The CDR3 length is 13 residues. Per germline, CDR1 SGHNT and CDR2 YENEEA. V lost 3 bases and J 5 bases, leaving 9 bases between the germline ends. CDR3 bases: TGTGCCAGCAGCTTTAGTACTGGAGATACGCAGTATTTT. Translating it yields CASSFSTGDTQYF.

The gene calls are TRBV27 and TRBJ1-5, with a possible D match to TRBD1 (5 bases). CDR1 and CDR2 from the germline V gene are MNHEY and SMNVEV (reference sequence). This CDR3 contains 14 residues. The V end lost 2 bases, the J end lost 7 bases, and 12 bases lay between the germline ends. CDR3 nucleotide sequence: TGTGCCAGCAGTTTAACAGGATCTCGGCAGCCCCAGCATTTT. This gives the protein CASSLTGSRQPQHF.

The CDR3 sequence is CASVPRGGTNTEAFF. The CDR3 DNA follows: TGTGCCAGCGTACCCCGGGGGGGGACGAACACTGAAGCTTTCTTT. The V gene is TRBV2, the J gene TRBJ1-1; D perhaps matches TRBD1 (5 bases). The CDR3 consists of 15 residues. From germline, CDR1 is SNHLY and CDR2 FYNNEI. Trimming took 8 bases from V and 1 from J, leaving 17 bases between them.

V is TRBV19 and J is TRBJ1-6; the D gene is possibly TRBD1 (5 bases). The germline V gene has CDR1 LNHDA and CDR2 SQIVND (reference sequence). Trimming left V 7 bases short and J 5 bases short, with 18 bases between. This CDR3 is built from 16 residues. The chain's CDR3 is CASTSGWGDDNSPLHF. CDR3 DNA sequence: TGTGCCAGTACCTCGGGTTGGGGGGATGATAATTCACCCCTCCACTTT.

The chain recombines TRBV28 with TRBJ1-1; D uncertain. The CDR3 runs 14 residues. Germline V lookup: CDR1 MDHEN, CDR2 SYDVKM. Between the trimmed V and J ends, which lost 7 bases and 1 base, there was a span of 13 bases. The CDR3 protein is CASTPGGENTEAFF. CDR3 sequence (DNA): TGTGCCAGCACCCCAGGCGGGGAGAACACTGAAGCTTTCTTT.

This clone was seen more than once but under ten times. The chain links TRBV12-3 or TRBV12-4 to TRBJ1-2, with D perhaps TRBD1 (5 bases). The CDR3 sequence is 13 residues long. V was pared by 7 bases and J by 0 bases, with 9 bases between. CDR3 sequence: CASTQGTNYGYTF. Here the CDR3 DNA reads TGTGCCAGCACCCAGGGAACTAACTATGGCTACACCTTC.

The rearrangement links TRBV25-1 to TRBJ1-2; 7 bases line up with TRBD1. The CDR3 extends over 15 amino acids. Germline trimming cut 6 bases from V and 7 bases from J; bases unmatched to any gene: 14. Germline lookup yields CDR1 MGHDK and CDR2 SYGVNS. The CDR3 region is CASSETGASKSGYTF. The DNA for the CDR3 is TGTGCCAGCAGCGAAACAGGGGCGTCCAAAAGTGGCTACACCTTC.